This entry lists 15 T cell receptor beta chains sequenced from one sample in a study of long-term antiretroviral therapy in people with HIV (dated 2022 in TCRdb). The immunoSEQ hsTCRB v3.0 assay was used at survey level resolution to sequence the TRB variable region. TCRdb holds this immuneACCESS table with in-frame rearrangements only. Some clones are missing; in checked studies, unresolved V genes explain under half, and the rest has no known cause. Recorded for this sample are under 35,000 clones; nearly 90% of them occurred a single time. About an eighth of the sample rests with the top ten. The sample consisted of unsorted PBMCs, taken 1.1 years after starting antiretroviral therapy. The receptors here all came from a man aged 18 to 30 with HIV.

V and J are TRBV27 and TRBJ2-3; the match to TRBD1 covers 8 bases. The germline CDR1 and CDR2 sequences are MNHEY and SMNVEV (reference sequence). With V trimmed by 6 bases and J by 10 bases, 18 bases remained unmatched. The CDR3 extends over 16 amino acids. The CDR3 is CASSPLDRDGPLAQYF. In nucleotides, the CDR3 is TGTGCCAGCAGCCCCCTGGACAGGGACGGTCCTCTAGCGCAGTATTTT.

A single count supports this clone. The chain links TRBV7-2 to TRBJ2-7; D is undetermined. The CDR3 has 15 residues. Germline V lookup: CDR1 SGHTA, CDR2 FQGNSA. V shed 2 bases and J shed 2 bases, with 13 bases lying between them. CDR3 amino acids: CASSLYWGKPYEQYF. DNA for the CDR3: TGTGCCAGCAGCTTATACTGGGGAAAGCCCTACGAGCAGTACTTC.

This rearrangement joins TRBV19 to TRBJ2-7; TRBD1 matches 7 bases. Germline CDR1 is LNHDA and CDR2 is SQIVND (reference sequence). V was clipped by 3 bases and J by 4 bases; unmatched bases: 12. The CDR3 has 16 residues. The CDR3 loop is CASSIGQGERGYEQYF. DNA for the CDR3: TGTGCCAGTAGTATTGGGCAGGGGGAGAGGGGTTACGAGCAGTACTTC.

CDR3 sequence (DNA): TGTGCCAGTAAGGTACAGGGCGGCACTGAAGCTTTCTTT. This encodes CASKVQGGTEAFF. The J gene is TRBJ1-1, the V gene TRBV19, with D maybe TRBD1 (6 bases). The germline V gene has CDR1 LNHDA and CDR2 SQIVND (reference sequence). The CDR3 extends over 13 amino acids. Trimming pared 7 bases from V and 4 bases from J, leaving 13 bases between.

The V and J genes are TRBV5-1 and TRBJ1-5; D unresolved. V was cut by 4 bases and J by 4 bases, with 18 bases left in between. The germline CDR1 and CDR2 sequences are SGHRS and YFSETQ. This CDR3 spans 16 amino acids. CDR3 in DNA: TGCGCCAGCAGCGTAGCCGGGATCACAGAAAATCAGCCCCAGCATTTT. Residues: CASSVAGITENQPQHF.

The J gene is TRBJ2-5, the V gene TRBV30; the D gene is possibly TRBD2 (5 bases). Germline CDR1 and CDR2: GTSNPN and SVGIG (reference sequence). The ends were cut back, 0 bases at V and 5 bases at J, with 16 bases in the middle. The CDR3 totals 15 residues. The CDR3 bases are TGTGCCTGGAGTGTTACGGGGTCACCCCGGGAGACCCAGTACTTC. Its protein product is CAWSVTGSPRETQYF.

The chain is built from TRBV15 and TRBJ1-3; weak D call: TRBD1 (5 bases). CDR3 length: 18 residues. Germline V lookup: CDR1 LNHNV, CDR2 YYDKDF (reference sequence). Trimming removed 4 bases at V and 0 bases at J, with 19 bases between. The CDR3 is CATSTRTSRDPSGNTIYF. For the CDR3, the DNA is TGTGCCACCAGCACGAGGACATCGAGGGATCCCTCTGGAAACACCATATATTTT.

The V gene is TRBV15, the J gene TRBJ2-7; 8 bases fit TRBD1. Losses at the gene ends were 0 bases for V and 0 bases for J; bases not matched to a gene: 7. Germline V gene sequence: CDR1 LNHNV, CDR2 YYDKDF (reference sequence). CDR3 size: 17 residues. CDR3 loop: CATSRDPGQGLSYEQYF. The CDR3 bases are TGTGCCACCAGCAGAGATCCCGGACAGGGTCTCTCCTACGAGCAGTACTTC.

This clone was seen once. This sequence joins TRBV19 and TRBJ2-7, with 7 bases that match TRBD1. The CDR3 is made up of 16 amino acids. The germline CDR1 and CDR2 sequences are LNHDA and SQIVND (reference sequence). V gave up 1 base and J gave up 4 bases; unmatched junction bases: 10. CDR3 DNA: TGTGCCAGTAGTATAGGAACAGGGGAGTCGGGATACGAGCAGTACTTC. Its protein product is CASSIGTGESGYEQYF.

This chain connects TRBV7-8 to TRBJ2-3; TRBD2 aligns across 8 bases. V lost 5 bases and J lost 8; bases outside the gene matches: 18. CDR1 is SGHVS and CDR2 is FQNEAQ in the germline V gene. CDR3 length: 17 amino acids. CDR3 in amino acids: CASSPLRGRPQGITQYF. CDR3 in DNA: TGTGCCAGCAGCCCCTTACGCGGGAGGCCCCAGGGGATTACGCAGTATTTT.

The chain has TRBV9 and TRBJ2-2; 8 bases match TRBD2. V dropped 7 bases and J dropped 5; count of bases not matched to a gene: 7. The CDR3 is 14 amino acids. CDR1 and CDR2 (germline): SGDLS, YYNGEE. Written as DNA, the CDR3 is TGTGCCAGCGAGGGGCCTAGCGGGACCGGGGAGCTGTTTTTT. As protein: CASEGPSGTGELFF. The full variable domain, completed using reference TRBV9 and TRBJ2-2, is DSGVTQTPKHLITATGQRVTLRCSPRSGDLSVYWYQQSLDQGLQFLIQYYNGEERAKGNILERFSAQQFPDLHSELNLSSLELGDSALYFCASEGPSGTGELFFGEGSRLTVL.

This chain connects TRBV5-6 to TRBJ2-3; D gene uncertain. The germline V gene encodes CDR1 SGHDT and CDR2 YYEEEE. There are 13 residues in the CDR3. The ends were cut back, 2 bases at V and 6 bases at J, with 10 bases in the middle. The CDR3: CASSFYPEDTQYF. Here the CDR3 DNA reads TGTGCCAGCAGCTTTTATCCTGAGGATACGCAGTATTTT.

This clone was observed once. The rearrangement uses TRBV6-5 and TRBJ2-1, with D maybe TRBD2 (5 bases). CDR1 is MNHEY, CDR2 SVGAGI, per germline. The CDR3 totals 15 residues. Trimming removed 6 bases at V and 0 bases at J, with 12 bases between. The CDR3 bases are TGTGCCAGCAGAGTGAGCGGCCGCTCCTACAATGAGCAGTTCTTC. This sequence encodes CASRVSGRSYNEQFF.

The chain couples TRBV15 to TRBJ2-3; D ambiguous. CDR3 length: 14 amino acids. V lost 1 base to trimming and J lost 1 base, with 6 bases between them. Germline CDR1 reads LNHNV; CDR2 reads YYDKDF (reference sequence). The chain's CDR3 is CATSRVGGTDTQYF. The CDR3 DNA is TGTGCCACCAGCAGAGTTGGGGGCACAGATACGCAGTATTTT.

The chain joins TRBV6-6 to TRBJ1-1; D unclear. CDR1 is MNHNY and CDR2 is SVGAGI in the germline V gene (reference sequence). Trimming took off 6 bases at V and 4 bases at J, with 18 bases between the two ends. The CDR3 sequence is 15 residues long. The CDR3 nucleotides read TGTGCCAGCAGAAACAGAGGAGATAGAGGCACTGAAGCTTTCTTT. As protein: CASRNRGDRGTEAFF.